This T cell receptor (beta chain) came from a study of cytomegalovirus exposure and HLA in healthy donors (dated 2017 in TCRdb). Regarding the complete study: According to an earlier analysis of 450 to 650 of the donors, 200 million or so T cells yielded over 100 million unique TCR beta sequences and roughly 280 Gb of sequence data. Roughly 310 gigabases of sequencing data and around 87 million unique TCR sequences were included in an early release covering 550 to 800 HLA-typed donors. The genetic ancestry cluster associated with self-reported Caucasian donors included 81% of the roughly 400 genotyped donors. The study aimed to test whether cataloging public T cell receptors could reveal signatures of past pathogen exposure. The study used immunosequencing to profile the T cell repertoires of some 600 subjects and linked those repertoires to cytomegalovirus serostatus. Besides the first cohort of 666 subjects, a separate validation cohort made up of roughly 120 different subjects was used. To predict cytomegalovirus infection status, the study brought together high-throughput TCR immunosequencing, statistical association of individual TCRs with disease status, and machine learning. To study patterns of TCR occurrence, a later analysis re-analyzed previously published TCR beta repertoires from 600 to 750 donors and added high-resolution HLA genotyping. In the later analysis, no new phenotypic data were used to find candidate immune exposures; instead, reliance was placed on TCR beta sequences and their occurrence across donors. An earlier analysis of approximately 580 of the donors used high-throughput TCR beta sequencing to judge whether each TCR beta V gene segment behaved as functional or pseudogenic. Donor age, sex, ethnicity and CMV serostatus were collected together with the repertoire data. Genome-wide SNP genotypes for about three fifths of the roughly 670 donors were used in a later genetic analysis, which treated that subset as a discovery cohort. Every repertoire in the discovery cohort had been generated on one and the same sequencing platform. Class I and class II HLA loci were covered by the typing at four-digit resolution. Typing coverage differed by locus: A, B, C, DRB1 and DQB1 were typed in roughly 629-640 donors, DQA1 in 500 to 550, DPA1 in some 600, and DPB1 in around 440. Roughly 5 DR-DQ haplotypes were treated as single units for association and clustering because of strong linkage in the cohort. On average, 235,054 unique TCR beta nucleotide sequences were sequenced per donor among more than 350 genotyped donors of the cohort, with roughly 18% of those sequences being non-productive.

Library construction relied on the immunoSEQ multiplex PCR assay. The multiplex PCR relied on a mix of 60 forward primers for TCR Vbeta segments and 13 reverse primers for TCR Jbeta segments. A multiplex PCR assay on genomic DNA amplified the CDR3 region of rearranged TCR beta genes. Amplified TCR beta libraries were sequenced as 87-base-pair reads on the Illumina HiSeq System. Regarding the original processing steps: In a later analysis, 77 million or so unique TCR beta chains were counted across the roughly 610 repertoires, and roughly 11 million of these chains were shared by at least two donors. Raw reads were error-corrected and collapsed into unique sequences by a nearest-neighbor algorithm in which closely related sequences were merged to remove PCR and sequencing errors. CDR3 sequences were aligned to IMGT reference sequences to assign V, D and J gene segments. For a sequence to be retained, a match of at least six nucleotides was required to both a V gene segment and a J gene segment. A rearrangement counted as productive if the CDR3 had no stop codons and remained in frame with V and J, and every other rearrangement counted as non-productive. Following IMGT convention, CDR3 was defined as the stretch from the second conserved V-encoded cysteine to the conserved J-encoded phenylalanine. The earlier analysis of fewer than 700 of the donors excluded sequences that lacked an unambiguous match to a single V gene segment. An earlier analysis of some 500 of the donors classified V segments as functional when productive rearrangements were above 56.7% and as segregating when the standard deviation between donors was above 5%. A statistical classification framework was built to diagnose cytomegalovirus status from the catalog of TCR beta chain sequences. V and J gene assignment, in a later analysis, came from comparing TCR nucleotide sequences with IMGT/GENE-DB human TR gene sequences. The TCRdist pipeline was used in a later analysis to assign CDR3 sequences and most-parsimonious VDJ recombination scenarios. In a later analysis, each TCR beta chain was defined by its CDR3 amino acid sequence together with its V-gene family, and reads without a unique V-gene family were excluded. To address suspected cross-contamination and a sequencing artifact, a later analysis removed under 600 highly shared, low-generation-probability nucleotide sequences. In a later analysis, a clonal expansion index was calculated for each public chain from normalized within-repertoire ranks of inferred template counts. Generation probabilities in a later analysis came from a VDJ recombination model fitted to out-of-frame rearrangements, and those results were checked against IGoR. A later analysis scored TCR-TCR, TCR-HLA and TCR-CMV co-occurrence with hypergeometric tests, applying a repertoire-size bias correction to TCR pairs. A later analysis estimated false discovery rates by permuting HLA or CMV assignments 20 times. In a later analysis, co-occurring TCRs were grouped using DBSCAN, with TCRdist sequence similarity added in when clustering inside HLA-allele-positive subsets. Repertoires with fewer than 30,000 or more than 120,000 public chains, plus five repertoires with anomalous nucleotide sharing, were excluded from co-occurrence clustering. TCRdb took over this immuneACCESS table, retaining in-frame rearrangements with V and J assigned. Such tables are incomplete; in checked studies, under half of the missing clones stem from an unresolved V gene, and the remainder is unexplained. The V and J calls and clone size were taken over from that table, and D and trimming were inferred from the DNA. In all, the sample holds 150,000 to 200,000 clones, and more than 65% of those were seen once. The top ten clones comprise 4.5% to 7.5% of the sample.

In total, approximately 700 healthy bone marrow donors made up the cohort. At the time of sampling, all cohort members were nominally healthy, though unrecorded immune exposures were likely present. The donor was CMV seropositive and belonged to the group of 250 to 300 seropositive cohort members. Each donor provided a peripheral blood sample, and peripheral blood mononuclear cells were used for TCR beta sequencing. The Qiagen DNeasy Blood Extraction Kit was used to extract genomic DNA from the blood cell samples. In regard to this clone: Its cognate antigen has yet to be identified. One base away there is no much larger clone; base qualities are not given.

The CDR3 covers 13 residues, taking in both the cysteine and the phenylalanine. Just the 39-base CDR3 DNA is kept, in frame starting at base 1. CDR1 and CDR2, looked up from the germline V gene, are MNHNS and SASEGT. V loses 4 bases, J loses 3 bases, and the germline ends lie 9 bases apart. Findings and caveats that apply to the study as a whole: A further reported finding was that TCR beta sequences accurately predicted the HLA-A and HLA-B alleles for most subjects in the first cohort. In a later genetic analysis, a missense DCLRE1C variant was associated with V-gene and J-gene trimming of TCR beta chains, and the association was replicated in an independent cohort. Most TCR sequences were observed very rarely across donors, whereas some public TCRs were present in many individuals. For the cohort, immune exposure information was limited to CMV serostatus. A later analysis found that most CMV-associated TCR beta chains appeared HLA-restricted, with HLA associations seemingly driven largely by CMV exposure. A cluster of highly shared sequence variants was judged likely to be a technical artifact of the sequencing pipeline. When HLA alleles, especially DR and DQ, strongly co-occurred, attributing TCR associations to individual alleles was difficult. In vitro tests confirmed that a few of the cytomegalovirus-associated TCR beta chains recognize cytomegalovirus antigens. A later analysis reported that several top co-occurrence clusters appeared linked to parvovirus B19, influenza, CMV and Epstein-Barr virus. An earlier analysis of 587 of the donors showed that most TCR beta V segments appeared in productive rearrangements either about 87% or about 30% of the time, which broadly matched IMGT annotations. The classifier was reported to diagnose cytomegalovirus status with high specificity and sensitivity in both the original and validation cohorts. Because counts were too low, seventeen rarely observed V segments, including chromosome 9 orphons, were excluded from the earlier analysis of 587 of the donors. According to the authors, the approach could potentially be generalized to other disease states and immunological phenotypes. Some IMGT-functional V segments, including TRBV6-2 and TRBV6-3, could not be told apart with the 87-base-pair reads, so those segments were excluded. In a later analysis, HLA-associated TCR beta chains were found to be more clonally expanded and to have lower generation probabilities than equally common non-associated chains. Only TCR beta chains were sequenced in this cohort, and the absence of alpha or paired-chain data limited detectable features. In the study, 150 to 200 TCR beta chains were listed as associated with cytomegalovirus. In a later genetic analysis, fewer N-insertions in productive TCRs were reported among donors in an Asian-associated ancestry cluster than the approximately 670-donor mean. Roughly uniform sequencing depth across donors was assumed in presence/absence analyses, although this assumption may not hold. Because some donors lacked HLA typing at each locus, the association tests relied only on the typed subset. Correlated functional status among segregating V segments might reflect linkage disequilibrium, but an unknown experimental factor could not be ruled out. A later analysis found that TCR association rates varied across HLA loci, with DRB1 alleles showing the most associated TCRs and HLA-C alleles the fewest. At a false discovery rate of 0.05, a later analysis linked around 17,000 TCR beta sequences to specific HLA alleles.

Input material: PBMCs. This chain joins TRBV6-1 to TRBJ1-1, with the D gene call left open. The sequence came from a woman aged 25 to 39 in good health and CMV-seropositive. The CDR3: CASSVAFYTEAFF. In nucleotides, the sequence is TGTGCCAGCAGTGTGGCTTTTTACACTGAAGCTTTCTTT.